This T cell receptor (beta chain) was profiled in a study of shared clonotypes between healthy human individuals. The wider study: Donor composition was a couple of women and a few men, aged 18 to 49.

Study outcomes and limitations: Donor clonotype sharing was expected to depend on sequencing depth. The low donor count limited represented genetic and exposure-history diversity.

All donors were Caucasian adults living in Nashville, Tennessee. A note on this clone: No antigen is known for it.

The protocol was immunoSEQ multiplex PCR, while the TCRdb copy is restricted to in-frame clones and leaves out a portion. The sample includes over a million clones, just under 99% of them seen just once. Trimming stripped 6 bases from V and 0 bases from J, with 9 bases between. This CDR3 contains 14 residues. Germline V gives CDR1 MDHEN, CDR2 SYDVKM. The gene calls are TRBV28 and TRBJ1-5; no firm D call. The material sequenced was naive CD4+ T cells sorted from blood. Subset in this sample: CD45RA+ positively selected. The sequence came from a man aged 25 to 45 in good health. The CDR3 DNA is TGTGCCAGCAGCACCATCTATAGCAATCAGCCCCAGCATTTT. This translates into CASSTIYSNQPQHF.